This is a list of T cell receptor beta chains from one sample in a study of human T cells and chemical hapten exposure. TCRdb redid the calling of the RACE reads with MiXCR, one entry per CDR3 protein. The table includes 75,000 to 100,000 distinct CDR3 sequences, around 11% detected once. Sequenced material: whole blood, taken in connection with sensitization to the hapten diphenylcyclopropenone (DPC). The receptors originated from a woman aged 55-70 years with alopecia areata. Some clones in this sample may be carry-over from other donors' samples. CDR3s include the opening cysteine and the closing phenylalanine or tryptophan. Some rows have no size entry. The others give once, few or many, or a class for an expanded clone.

clone_size v_call cdr3_aa
. TRBV4-1 CTSSQVTDNTGELFF
many TRBV6-5 CASSYGGFDYGYTF
. TRBV6-5 CASSYSPRGDTQYF
. TRBV5-1 CASSLGPSGNSPLHF
few TRBV6-1 CASGYSLSTDTQYF
. TRBV6-6 CASSATGGNSPLHF
many TRBV19 CASGGLDQPQHF
many TRBV29-1 CSVEFTDTQYF
few TRBV15 CATSRVSGAGELFF
. TRBV29-1 CSVDGQGRPYEQYF
many TRBV5-1 CASSRGQGADEQYF
many TRBV6-2/TRBV6-3 CASSYSNLFTASSHSNQPQHF
many TRBV20-1 CSARAASGGTFQETQYF
. TRBV5-1 CASRPVVGAKNIQYF
few TRBV12-3/TRBV12-4 CASSWDGSNQPQHF
few TRBV5-1 CASSARENTEAFF